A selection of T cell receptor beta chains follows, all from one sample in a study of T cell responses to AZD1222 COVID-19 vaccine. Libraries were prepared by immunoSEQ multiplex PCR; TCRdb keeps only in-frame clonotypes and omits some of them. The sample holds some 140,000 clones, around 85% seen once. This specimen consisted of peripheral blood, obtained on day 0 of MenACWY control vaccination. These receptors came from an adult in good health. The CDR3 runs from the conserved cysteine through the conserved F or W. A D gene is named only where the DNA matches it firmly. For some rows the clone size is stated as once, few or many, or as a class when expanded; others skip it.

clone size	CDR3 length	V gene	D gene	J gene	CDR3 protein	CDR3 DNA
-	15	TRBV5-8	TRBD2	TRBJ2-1	CASSHGTSEINEQFF	TGTGCCAGCAGTCACGGGACTAGCGAAATAAATGAGCAGTTCTTC
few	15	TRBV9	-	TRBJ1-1	CASSAYEVPDTEAFF	TGTGCCAGCAGCGCCTACGAGGTTCCGGACACTGAAGCTTTCTTT
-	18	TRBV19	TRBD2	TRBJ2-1	CASSVGLAGGRSYNEQFF	TGTGCCAGTAGTGTGGGACTAGCGGGAGGGAGATCCTACAATGAGCAGTTCTTC
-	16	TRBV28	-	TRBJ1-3	CASSFSLGRAGNTIYF	TGTGCCAGCAGTTTCTCCCTGGGGAGGGCTGGAAACACCATATATTTT
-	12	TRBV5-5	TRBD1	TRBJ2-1	CASSLQGHEQFF	TGTGCCAGCAGCTTACAGGGGCATGAGCAGTTCTTC
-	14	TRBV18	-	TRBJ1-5	CASSPGTVNQPQHF	TGTGCCAGCTCACCTGGGACGGTAAATCAGCCCCAGCATTTT
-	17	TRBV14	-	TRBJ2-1	CASSHAAGASKWNEQFF	TGTGCCAGCAGCCACGCCGCGGGGGCTTCTAAGTGGAATGAGCAGTTCTTC
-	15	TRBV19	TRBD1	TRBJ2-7	CASKEATGVTYEQYF	TGTGCCAGTAAGGAGGCGACAGGGGTTACCTACGAGCAGTACTTC
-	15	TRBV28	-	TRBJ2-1	CASNQREIGMYEQFF	TGTGCCAGCAACCAAAGGGAGATTGGTATGTATGAGCAGTTCTTC
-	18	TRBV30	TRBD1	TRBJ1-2	CAWSADPGQGAPNYGYTF	TGTGCCTGGAGTGCCGACCCGGGACAGGGGGCCCCTAACTATGGCTACACCTTC